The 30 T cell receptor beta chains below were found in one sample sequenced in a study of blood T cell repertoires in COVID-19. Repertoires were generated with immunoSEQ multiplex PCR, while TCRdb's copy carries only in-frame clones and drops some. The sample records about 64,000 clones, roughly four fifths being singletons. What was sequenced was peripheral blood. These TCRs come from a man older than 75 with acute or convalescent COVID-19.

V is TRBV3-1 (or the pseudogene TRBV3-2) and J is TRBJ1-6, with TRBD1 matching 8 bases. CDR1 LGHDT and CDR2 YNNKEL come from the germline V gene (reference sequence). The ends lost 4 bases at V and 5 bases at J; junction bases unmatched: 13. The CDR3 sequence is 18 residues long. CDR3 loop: CASSLNLGTGVNNSPLHF. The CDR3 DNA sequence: TGTGCCAGCAGCCTGAATCTCGGGACAGGTGTTAATAATTCACCCCTCCACTTT.

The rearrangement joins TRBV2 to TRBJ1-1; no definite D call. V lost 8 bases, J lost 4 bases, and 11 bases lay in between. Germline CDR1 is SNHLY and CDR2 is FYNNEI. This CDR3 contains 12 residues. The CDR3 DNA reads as TGTGCCAGCGCGGTGGTTTCCACTGAAGCTTTCTTT. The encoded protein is CASAVVSTEAFF.

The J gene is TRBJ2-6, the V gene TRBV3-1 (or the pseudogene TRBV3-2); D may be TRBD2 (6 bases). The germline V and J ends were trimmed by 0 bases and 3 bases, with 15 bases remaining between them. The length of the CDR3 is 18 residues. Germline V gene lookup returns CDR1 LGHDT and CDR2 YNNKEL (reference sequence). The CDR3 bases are TGTGCCAGCAGCCAAGATTGGGGACCTAGCGTTGGGGCCAACGTCCTGACTTTC. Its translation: CASSQDWGPSVGANVLTF.

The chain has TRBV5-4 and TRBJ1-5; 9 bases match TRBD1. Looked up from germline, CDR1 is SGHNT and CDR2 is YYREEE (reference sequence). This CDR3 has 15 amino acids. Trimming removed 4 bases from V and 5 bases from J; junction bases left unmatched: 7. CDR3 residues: CASSMGQGADQPQHF. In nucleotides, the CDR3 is TGTGCCAGCAGCATGGGACAGGGAGCGGATCAGCCCCAGCATTTT. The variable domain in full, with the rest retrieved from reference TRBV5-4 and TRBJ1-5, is ETGVTQSPTHLIKTRGQQVTLRCSSQSGHNTVSWYQQALGQGPQFIFQYYREEENGRGNFPPRFSGLQFPNYSSELNVNALELDDSALYLCASSMGQGADQPQHFGDGTRLSIL.

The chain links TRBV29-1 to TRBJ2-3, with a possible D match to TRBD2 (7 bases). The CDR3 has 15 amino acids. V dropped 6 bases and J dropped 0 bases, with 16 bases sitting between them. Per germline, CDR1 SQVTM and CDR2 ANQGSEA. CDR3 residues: CSVSGGGHSTDTQYF. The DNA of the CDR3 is TGCAGCGTCTCTGGCGGGGGACACAGCACAGATACGCAGTATTTT.

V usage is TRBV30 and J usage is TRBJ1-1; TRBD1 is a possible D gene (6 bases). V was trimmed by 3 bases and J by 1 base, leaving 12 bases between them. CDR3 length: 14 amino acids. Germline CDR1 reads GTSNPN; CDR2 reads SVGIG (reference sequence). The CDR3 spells CAWRGGHWNTEAFF. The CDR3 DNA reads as TGTGCCTGGAGAGGGGGACACTGGAACACTGAAGCTTTCTTT. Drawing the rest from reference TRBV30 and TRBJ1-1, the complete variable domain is SQTIHQWPATLVQPVGSPLSLECTVEGTSNPNLYWYRQAAGRGLQLLFYSVGIGQISSEVPQNLSASRPQDRQFILSSKKLLLSDSGFYLCAWRGGHWNTEAFFGQGTRLTVV.

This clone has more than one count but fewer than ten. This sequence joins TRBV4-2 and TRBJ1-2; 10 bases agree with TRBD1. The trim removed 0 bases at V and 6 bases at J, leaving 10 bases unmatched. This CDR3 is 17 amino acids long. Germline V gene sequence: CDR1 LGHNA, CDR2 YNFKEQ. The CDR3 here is CASSQEVKSGTGDGYTF. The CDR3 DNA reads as TGTGCCAGCAGCCAAGAGGTGAAATCGGGGACAGGGGATGGCTACACCTTC.

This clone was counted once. CDR3 loop: CASSYSSGSGANVLTF. CDR3 nucleotide sequence: TGTGCCAGCAGTTACTCGAGTGGCTCTGGGGCCAACGTCCTGACTTTC. The chain uses TRBV6-5 and TRBJ2-6; D unclear. This CDR3 has 16 amino acids. Trimming stripped 0 bases from V and 0 bases from J, with 6 bases between. CDR1 MNHEY and CDR2 SVGAGI come from the germline V gene.

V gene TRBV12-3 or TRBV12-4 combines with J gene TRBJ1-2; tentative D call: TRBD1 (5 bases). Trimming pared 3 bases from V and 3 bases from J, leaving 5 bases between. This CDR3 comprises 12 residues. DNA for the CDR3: TGTGCCAGCAGTTTGACAGACTATGGCTACACCTTC. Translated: CASSLTDYGYTF.

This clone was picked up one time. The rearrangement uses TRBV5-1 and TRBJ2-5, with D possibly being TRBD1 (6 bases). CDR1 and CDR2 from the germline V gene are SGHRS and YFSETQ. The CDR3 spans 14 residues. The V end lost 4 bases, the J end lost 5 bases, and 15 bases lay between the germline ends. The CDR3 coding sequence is TGCGCCAGCAGCGTCACAGGGCACAGGGAGACCCAGTACTTC. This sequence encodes CASSVTGHRETQYF. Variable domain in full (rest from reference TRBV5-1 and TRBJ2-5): KAGVTQTPRYLIKTRGQQVTLSCSPISGHRSVSWYQQTPGQGLQFLFEYFSETQRNKGNFPGRFSGRQFSNSRSEMNVSTLELGDSALYLCASSVTGHRETQYFGPGTRLLVL.

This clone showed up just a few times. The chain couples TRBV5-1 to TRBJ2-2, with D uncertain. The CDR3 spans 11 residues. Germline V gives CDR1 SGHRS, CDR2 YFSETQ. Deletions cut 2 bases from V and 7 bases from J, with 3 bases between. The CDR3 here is CASSFVGELFF. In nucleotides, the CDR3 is TGCGCCAGCAGCTTCGTCGGGGAGCTGTTTTTT.

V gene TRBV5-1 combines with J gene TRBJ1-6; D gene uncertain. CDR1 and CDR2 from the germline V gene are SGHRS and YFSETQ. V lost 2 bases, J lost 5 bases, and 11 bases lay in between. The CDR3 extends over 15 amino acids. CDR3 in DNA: TGCGCCAGCAGCTTTTTGGGCGCCAATAATTCACCCCTCCACTTT. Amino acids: CASSFLGANNSPLHF.

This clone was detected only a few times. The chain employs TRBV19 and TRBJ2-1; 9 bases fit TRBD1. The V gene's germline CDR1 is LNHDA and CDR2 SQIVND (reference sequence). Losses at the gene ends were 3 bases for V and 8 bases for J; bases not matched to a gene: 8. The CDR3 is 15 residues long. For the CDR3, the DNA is TGTGCCAGTAGTATTGTAACAGGGGGCACGGATGAGCAGTTCTTC. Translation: CASSIVTGGTDEQFF.

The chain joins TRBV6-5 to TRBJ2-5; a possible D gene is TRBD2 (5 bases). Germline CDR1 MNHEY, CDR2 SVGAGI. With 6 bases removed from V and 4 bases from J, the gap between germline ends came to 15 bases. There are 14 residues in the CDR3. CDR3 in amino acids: CASSRTRDRETQYF. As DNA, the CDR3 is TGTGCCAGCAGCCGAACACGGGATCGAGAGACCCAGTACTTC.

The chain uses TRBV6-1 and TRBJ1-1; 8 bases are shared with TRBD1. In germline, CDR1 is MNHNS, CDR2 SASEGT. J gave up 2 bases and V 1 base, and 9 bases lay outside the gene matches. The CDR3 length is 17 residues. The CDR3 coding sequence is TGTGCCAGCAGTGAAGATAGCAGGGGGCTTGTTAACACTGAAGCTTTCTTT. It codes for CASSEDSRGLVNTEAFF.

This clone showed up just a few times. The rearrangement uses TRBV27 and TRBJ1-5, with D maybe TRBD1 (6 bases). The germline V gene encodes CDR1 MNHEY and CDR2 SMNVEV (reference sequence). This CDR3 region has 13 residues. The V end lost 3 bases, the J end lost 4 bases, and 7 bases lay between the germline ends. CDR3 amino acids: CASSLTGNQPQHF. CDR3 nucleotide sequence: TGTGCCAGCAGTTTGACAGGTAATCAGCCCCAGCATTTT.

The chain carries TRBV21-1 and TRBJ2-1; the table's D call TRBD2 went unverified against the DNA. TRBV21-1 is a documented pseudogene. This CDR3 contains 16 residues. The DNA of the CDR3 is TGTGCCAGCAGCCCAAGCGGGGCTACTAACTACAATGAGCAGTTCTTC. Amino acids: CASSPSGATNYNEQFF.

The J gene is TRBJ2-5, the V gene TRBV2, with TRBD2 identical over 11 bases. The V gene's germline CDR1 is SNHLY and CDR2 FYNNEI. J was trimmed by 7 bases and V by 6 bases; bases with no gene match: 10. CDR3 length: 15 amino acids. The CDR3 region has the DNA TGTGCCAGCAGGGGAGCTAGCGGGGGGCTAGGGACCCAGTACTTC. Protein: CASRGASGGLGTQYF.

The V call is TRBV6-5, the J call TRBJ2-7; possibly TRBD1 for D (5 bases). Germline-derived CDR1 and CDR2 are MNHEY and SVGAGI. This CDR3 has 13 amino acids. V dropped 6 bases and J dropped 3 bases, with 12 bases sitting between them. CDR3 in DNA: TGTGCCAGCAGCCCCGACAGAATCTACGAGCAGTACTTC. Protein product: CASSPDRIYEQYF.

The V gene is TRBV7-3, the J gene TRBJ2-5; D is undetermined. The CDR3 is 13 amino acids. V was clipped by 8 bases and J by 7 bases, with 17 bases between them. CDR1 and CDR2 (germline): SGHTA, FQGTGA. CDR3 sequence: CASGLTESGTQYF. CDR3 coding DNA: TGTGCCAGCGGCCTCACAGAGTCCGGGACCCAGTACTTC.

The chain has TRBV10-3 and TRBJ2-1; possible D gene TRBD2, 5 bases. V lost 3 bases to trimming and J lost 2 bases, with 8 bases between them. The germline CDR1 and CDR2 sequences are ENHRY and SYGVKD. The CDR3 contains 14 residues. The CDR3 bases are TGTGCCATCAGTGAATCCGGGACCTACAATGAGCAGTTCTTC. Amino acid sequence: CAISESGTYNEQFF.

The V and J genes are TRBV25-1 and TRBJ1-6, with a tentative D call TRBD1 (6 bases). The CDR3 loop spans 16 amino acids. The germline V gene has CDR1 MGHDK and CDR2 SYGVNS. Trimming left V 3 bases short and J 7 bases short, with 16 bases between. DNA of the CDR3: TGTGCCAGCAGTGACCCCGGGGGGGCAGACAATTCACCCCTCCACTTT. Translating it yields CASSDPGGADNSPLHF.

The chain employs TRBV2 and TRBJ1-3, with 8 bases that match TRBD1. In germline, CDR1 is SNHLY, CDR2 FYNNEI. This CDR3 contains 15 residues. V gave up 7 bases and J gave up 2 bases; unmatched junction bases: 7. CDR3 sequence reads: CASTRTGLTGNTIYF. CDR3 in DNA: TGTGCCAGCACAAGGACAGGGCTAACTGGAAACACCATATATTTT.

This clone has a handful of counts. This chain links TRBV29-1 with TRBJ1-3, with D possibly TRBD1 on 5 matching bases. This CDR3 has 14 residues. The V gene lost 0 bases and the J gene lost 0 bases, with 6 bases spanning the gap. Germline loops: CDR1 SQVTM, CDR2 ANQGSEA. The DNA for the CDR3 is TGCAGCGTTGAAGATGACAGCTCTGGAAACACCATATATTTT. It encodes CSVEDDSSGNTIYF.

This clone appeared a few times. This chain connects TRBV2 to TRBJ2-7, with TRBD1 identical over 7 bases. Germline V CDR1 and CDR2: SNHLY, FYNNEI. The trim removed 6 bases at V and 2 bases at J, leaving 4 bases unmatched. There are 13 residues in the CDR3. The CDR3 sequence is CASRGDSPYEQYF. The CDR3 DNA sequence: TGTGCCAGCAGGGGGGACAGCCCCTACGAGCAGTACTTC. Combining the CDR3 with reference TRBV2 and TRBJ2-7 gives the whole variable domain EPEVTQTPSHQVTQMGQEVILRCVPISNHLYFYWYRQILGQKVEFLVSFYNNEISEKSEIFDDQFSVERPDGSNFTLKIRSTKLEDSAMYFCASRGDSPYEQYFGPGTRLTVT.

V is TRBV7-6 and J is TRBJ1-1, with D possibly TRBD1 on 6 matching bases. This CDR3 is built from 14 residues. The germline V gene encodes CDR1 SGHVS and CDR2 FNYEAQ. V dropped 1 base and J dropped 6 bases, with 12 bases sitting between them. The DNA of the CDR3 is TGTGCCAGCAGCTTAGTGGCACAGGGCGCTGAAGCTTTCTTT. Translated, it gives CASSLVAQGAEAFF.

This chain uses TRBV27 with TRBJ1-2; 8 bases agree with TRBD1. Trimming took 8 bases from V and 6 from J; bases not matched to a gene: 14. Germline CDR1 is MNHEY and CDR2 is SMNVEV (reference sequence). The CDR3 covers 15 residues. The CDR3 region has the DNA TGTGCCAGCCACGCTCACGGACAGGGCACCAATGGCTACACCTTC. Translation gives CASHAHGQGTNGYTF.

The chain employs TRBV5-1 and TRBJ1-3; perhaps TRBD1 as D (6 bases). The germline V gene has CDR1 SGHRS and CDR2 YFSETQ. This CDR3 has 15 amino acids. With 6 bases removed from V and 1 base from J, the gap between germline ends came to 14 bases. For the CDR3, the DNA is TGCGCCAGCAATTGGGGGCAGGGGTCTGGAAACACCATATATTTT. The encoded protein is CASNWGQGSGNTIYF.

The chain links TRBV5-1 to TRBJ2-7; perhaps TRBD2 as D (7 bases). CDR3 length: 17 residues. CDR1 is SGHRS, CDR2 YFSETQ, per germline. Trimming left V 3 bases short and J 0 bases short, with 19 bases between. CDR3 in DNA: TGCGCCAGCAGCTCCGGGGTTGGGGGGGCAAGCTCCTACGAGCAGTACTTC. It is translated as CASSSGVGGASSYEQYF.

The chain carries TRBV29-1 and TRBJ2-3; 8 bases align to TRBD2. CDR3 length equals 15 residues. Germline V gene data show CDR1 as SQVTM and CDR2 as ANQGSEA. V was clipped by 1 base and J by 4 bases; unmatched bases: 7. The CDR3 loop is CSVEGSGGRADTQYF. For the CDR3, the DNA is TGCAGCGTTGAAGGTTCGGGGGGGCGGGCAGATACGCAGTATTTT.